The T cell receptor (beta chain) under discussion was sequenced for a study of shared clonotypes between healthy human individuals (dated by TCRdb to 2020 to 2021). Describing the broader study: Three men and two women, aged 18 to 49 years, made up the cohort. For each donor, CD4 naive and CD4 memory were each run on three plates, CD8 naive on two plates, and CD8 memory on one plate. Between about 0.85 and 9.5 billion PBMCs per donor were obtained by leukapheresis. Different laboratories and diverse techniques were used to prepare libraries and sequence TCR repertoires, to increase sequencing depth and limit assay-specific biases. Blood TCR repertoires of several healthy adults were deeply sequenced to estimate repertoire size and the extent of clonotype sharing between individuals. Overall study outcomes, separate from this receptor: Estimated clonotype richness was generally larger for naive than for memory subsets. Because the study included only a small number of donors, the genetic and exposure-history diversity represented was limited. Sampling was limited to blood, and TCR repertoires in tissue likely differ from TCR repertoires in blood. Higher generation probabilities were observed for clonotypes shared by all four sorted-subset donors than for non-shared clonotypes. Pairwise subsampling led to the expectation that sequencing depth would affect the degree of clonotype sharing among donors. Across several donors, roughly 5.4% of naive CD4, 3.5% of naive CD8, roughly 2.2% of memory CD4, and roughly 0.4% of memory CD8 clonotypes were shared. Even with the large sequencing depth, rarefaction of the sorted-subset datasets indicated that sequencing was incomplete.

V lost 5 bases and J lost 6 bases, and the count of bases not matched to a germline gene is 6. The germline V gene sets CDR1 to SGHRS and CDR2 to YFSETQ. The CDR3 has 14 amino acids, counting the end cysteine and phenylalanine. The DNA shown is the 42-base CDR3, in frame from base 1. About this clone: This clone's antigen is unknown. No much larger clonotype is one base removed from it; base qualities were not supplied.

Using the deep immunoSEQ assay, multiplex PCR amplified TCR CDR3 regions from genomic DNA. Genomic DNA extracted from each cell subset was distributed evenly over all wells of several immunoSEQ 96-well plates, and each plate served as one replicate. For sorted subsets, each replicate PCR was loaded with 200 ng genomic DNA, equivalent to about 33,000 T cell genomes. Purified libraries were quantified with a Qubit 3.0 fluorometer, sized on a Bioanalyzer 2100, and re-quantified with the KAPA Library Quantification kit. Every immunoSEQ 96-well plate was sequenced on a dedicated single-read 150-cycle Illumina NextSeq 550 flow cell. Regarding the original processing steps: Because the immunoSEQ output held only junctional sequences and lacked quality scores, the filtering could not match the filtering applied to full-length reads. Sequences were annotated with PyIR, a Python wrapper for IgBLAST v1.9, using IMGT germline references to assign V/J genes and CDR3. Reads with weak V/J assignments (E-value above 1e-6), missing CDR3, stop codons, out-of-frame junctions, or ambiguous translated residues were removed. V3J clonotypes were defined as sequences sharing an identical inferred V gene, J gene, and CDR3 amino acid sequence. To compute the percentage overlap between repertoires, the number of shared unique clonotypes was divided by the size of the smaller repertoire. Repertoire richness was assessed with RTK rarefaction, the Chao1 estimator, and Recon v2.1 estimates of unobserved clonotypes. Generation probabilities were computed with OLGA for all TCRbeta clonotypes obtained by the gDNA method from a few donors. Imported from immuneACCESS, the table was reduced by TCRdb to in-frame sequences with V and J called. These copies leave out some clones; in studies compared against another copy, an unresolved V gene accounts for under half, and the cause of the remainder is not known. For V, J and clone size, that table is used; D and trimming come from the DNA. Across this sample there are some 1.1 million clones, with around 77% seen only once. The ten largest account for 0.89% of the sample.

Donors were healthy HIV-negative adults with no recently reported acute infections or vaccinations. All donors were Caucasian adults living in Nashville, Tennessee, USA. CD4+ T cells were enriched through magnetic negative selection, after which naive cells were positively selected on CD45RA and the remaining negative fraction served as the memory subset. After blood collection by leukapheresis, PBMCs were isolated using Ficoll-Histopaque density gradient centrifugation and then cryopreserved in the vapor phase of liquid nitrogen. Purity and quantity of every magnetically sorted T cell population were checked by analytical flow cytometry. Genomic DNA was isolated from every sorted fraction and measured by UV absorbance on a Nanodrop 2000c.

The clonotype comes from a man between 18 and 29 years old in good health. Some clones in this sample may be carry-over from other donors' samples. The sequencing input was memory CD4+ T cells from PBMCs. Sample cell subset or site, as interpreted from the label and publication: CD45RA-negative fraction. The receptor chain draws on TRBV5-1 and TRBJ2-1; 9 of the junction bases match TRBD2. The nucleotides are TGCGCCAGCAGTCAGGCGGGAGGGGCCAATGAGCAGTTCTTC. Protein translation: CASSQAGGANEQFF.